These 12 T cell receptor beta chains were sequenced from one sample in a study of blood T cell repertoires in COVID-19. The protocol was immunoSEQ multiplex PCR, while the TCRdb copy is restricted to in-frame clones and leaves out a portion. The sample comprises 150,000 to 200,000 clones, around 80% of which are singletons, and approximately 6% rests with the top ten. The sequencing input was PBMCs or T cells enriched from blood (not recorded which). The receptors here all came from a man in his forties who had recovered from COVID-19.

CDR3 residues: CASSTDGTGRIYSNQPQHF. CDR3 nucleotides: TGTGCCAGTAGTACCGATGGCACAGGGCGAATCTATAGCAATCAGCCCCAGCATTTT. The chain carries TRBV19 and TRBJ1-5; the D gene is possibly TRBD1 (6 bases). With 4 bases removed from V and 0 bases from J, the gap between germline ends came to 22 bases. Germline loops: CDR1 LNHDA, CDR2 SQIVND (reference sequence). CDR3 length equals 19 residues. Full variable domain (remainder filled in from reference TRBV19 and TRBJ1-5): DGGITQSPKYLFRKEGQNVTLSCEQNLNHDAMYWYRQDPGQGLRLIYYSQIVNDFQKGDIAEGYSVSREKKESFPLTVTSAQKNPTAFYLCASSTDGTGRIYSNQPQHFGDGTRLSIL.

This clone was seen a few times. V gene TRBV21-1 combines with J gene TRBJ1-1; the D call in the table, TRBD1, was not verified against the DNA. TRBV21-1 is a known pseudogene. The CDR3 totals 15 residues. The DNA of the CDR3 is TGTGCCAGCAGCCGGCCGGGACAGGGGGACACTGAAGCTTTCTTT. Encoded protein: CASSRPGQGDTEAFF.

This clone was recorded once. The chain uses TRBV6-4 and TRBJ1-4; 9 bases align to TRBD1. CDR1 is MRHNA and CDR2 is SNTAGT in the germline V gene. The CDR3 contains 15 residues. The ends lost 6 bases at V and 6 bases at J; junction bases unmatched: 8. Written as DNA, the CDR3 is TGTGCCAGCAGCTTGGGGACAGGGAGACATGAAAAACTGTTTTTT. It specifies CASSLGTGRHEKLFF.

This sequence joins TRBV5-4 and TRBJ1-4, with D possibly matching TRBD1 (6 bases). V lost 4 bases, J lost 3 bases, and 10 bases lay in between. The CDR3 length is 14 residues. Germline V gene lookup returns CDR1 SGHNT and CDR2 YYREEE (reference sequence). The CDR3 is CASSQGLANEKLFF. In DNA, the CDR3 is TGTGCCAGCAGCCAGGGGTTAGCTAATGAAAAACTGTTTTTT. Full variable domain (outside the CDR3, taken from reference TRBV5-4 and TRBJ1-4): ETGVTQSPTHLIKTRGQQVTLRCSSQSGHNTVSWYQQALGQGPQFIFQYYREEENGRGNFPPRFSGLQFPNYSSELNVNALELDDSALYLCASSQGLANEKLFFGSGTQLSVL.

CDR3 sequence reads: CATSDPGQGPSYTF. The CDR3 DNA reads as TGTGCCACCAGTGACCCGGGACAGGGGCCATCCTACACCTTC. This chain connects TRBV24-1 to TRBJ1-2; 10 bases line up with TRBD1. Germline assignment: CDR1 KGHDR and CDR2 SFDVKD. The V and J ends lost 4 bases and 10 bases, in that order; junction bases with no gene match: 8. The length of the CDR3 is 14 residues.

Notes on this clone: The identical CDR3 is also encoded by other nucleotide sequences in the sample. The chain combines TRBV9 with TRBJ1-6, with no clear D. The germline V and J ends were trimmed by 0 bases and 1 base, with 5 bases remaining between them. This CDR3 has 15 amino acids. Germline assignment: CDR1 SGDLS and CDR2 YYNGEE. The CDR3 is CASSVGGSYNSPLHF. In DNA, the CDR3 is TGTGCCAGCAGCGTAGGAGGTTCCTATAATTCACCCCTCCACTTT.

This sequence joins TRBV6-6 and TRBJ1-1; D is uncertain. V lost 7 bases to trimming and J lost 0 bases, with 12 bases between them. The CDR3 loop spans 14 amino acids. From germline, CDR1 is MNHNY and CDR2 SVGAGI (reference sequence). The CDR3 coding sequence is TGTGCCAGCACCTCACGGGTATTGAACACTGAAGCTTTCTTT. Its translation is CASTSRVLNTEAFF.

The chain recombines TRBV7-3 with TRBJ2-1, with D uncertain. The V and J ends lost 0 bases and 6 bases respectively, with 9 bases between them. CDR3 length: 14 residues. Per the germline V gene, CDR1 is SGHTA and CDR2 is FQGTGA. CDR3 in amino acids: CASSLTASRNEQFF. The DNA of the CDR3 is TGTGCCAGCAGCTTAACAGCTAGTCGCAATGAGCAGTTCTTC.

As for this clone: Other DNA sequences in the sample encode the same CDR3. The V call is TRBV7-3, the J call TRBJ2-5; D possibly corresponds to TRBD2 (6 bases). V was cut by 6 bases and J by 5 bases, with 19 bases left in between. CDR3 size: 15 residues. The germline V gene encodes CDR1 SGHTA and CDR2 FQGTGA. The CDR3 bases are TGTGCCAGCAGTTTAGGTAGCCGGGAGACGGAGACCCAGTACTTC. This gives the protein CASSLGSRETETQYF.

The chain is built from TRBV7-3 and TRBJ2-7; 7 nucleotides agree with TRBD2. This CDR3 is built from 15 residues. Germline V gives CDR1 SGHTA, CDR2 FQGTGA. The V gene end was trimmed by 2 bases and the J gene end by 0 bases; junction bases not matched to a gene: 4. The CDR3 reads CASSLSGGASYEQYF. CDR3 coding DNA: TGTGCCAGCAGCTTATCGGGGGGTGCCTCCTACGAGCAGTACTTC.

The rearrangement uses TRBV9 and TRBJ2-1, with D maybe TRBD2 (6 bases). The germline V gene encodes CDR1 SGDLS and CDR2 YYNGEE. The length of the CDR3 is 16 residues. V dropped 4 bases and J dropped 4 bases, with 18 bases sitting between them. The CDR3 DNA sequence: TGTGCCAGCAGCCCAGCAATCAAACTAGCATACAATGAGCAGTTCTTC. This sequence encodes CASSPAIKLAYNEQFF. Full variable domain (missing parts from reference TRBV9 and TRBJ2-1): DSGVTQTPKHLITATGQRVTLRCSPRSGDLSVYWYQQSLDQGLQFLIQYYNGEERAKGNILERFSAQQFPDLHSELNLSSLELGDSALYFCASSPAIKLAYNEQFFGPGTRLTVL.

The rearrangement uses TRBV19 and TRBJ2-5; 9 nucleotides match TRBD2. The CDR3 is 13 amino acids. Losses at the gene ends were 8 bases for V and 4 bases for J; bases not matched to a gene: 5. The germline CDR1 and CDR2 sequences are LNHDA and SQIVND (reference sequence). The chain's CDR3 is CASGASGAETQYF. The CDR3 nucleotides read TGTGCCAGTGGGGCTAGCGGGGCAGAGACCCAGTACTTC.